These 25 T cell receptor beta chains share one sample of origin, sequenced in a study of T cell changes during pregnancy in multiple sclerosis. Produced via immunoSEQ multiplex PCR; TCRdb's table is partial and in-frame only. The repertoire holds roughly 100,000 clones, with around 91% as singletons. The source material was peripheral blood, sampled after pregnancy. Receptors originate from a female donor in good health, enrolled as a control in a pregnancy study.

The chain has TRBV27 and TRBJ1-5; 9 bases fit TRBD1. V shed 5 bases and J 4 bases; nucleotides not matched to a gene: 3. The CDR3 spans 14 residues. Germline V gene lookup returns CDR1 MNHEY and CDR2 SMNVEV (reference sequence). CDR3 bases: TGTGCCAGCAGTCGGACAGGGGAGAATCAGCCCCAGCATTTT. Translation: CASSRTGENQPQHF.

This clone was recorded once. The chain joins TRBV6-1 to TRBJ2-4; D might be TRBD1 (6 bases). Germline V gives CDR1 MNHNS, CDR2 SASEGT. The CDR3 spans 14 residues. V lost 4 bases, J lost 8 bases, and 15 bases lay in between. The CDR3 protein is CASSVVDSWDIQYF. As DNA, the CDR3 is TGTGCCAGCAGTGTGGTGGACAGTTGGGACATTCAGTACTTC.

The V gene is TRBV19, the J gene TRBJ1-2; D might be TRBD1 (6 bases). The V gene lost 3 bases and the J gene lost 3 bases, with 11 bases spanning the gap. The CDR3 has 14 amino acids. Germline CDR1 reads LNHDA; CDR2 reads SQIVND (reference sequence). CDR3 region: CASSIAGVDYGYTF. CDR3 in DNA: TGTGCCAGTAGTATTGCAGGGGTGGACTATGGCTACACCTTC.

This sequence joins TRBV13 and TRBJ1-2; the match to TRBD1 covers 7 bases. This CDR3 has 17 residues. Germline CDR1 and CDR2: PRHDT and FYEKMQ (reference sequence). V was pared by 5 bases and J by 8 bases, with 20 bases of the junction left unmatched. CDR3 protein: CASSTEQGPTTSGGYTF. The CDR3, as DNA: TGTGCCAGCAGCACCGAACAGGGGCCTACTACCTCGGGGGGCTACACCTTC.

V and J are TRBV7-9 and TRBJ2-7; maybe TRBD1 (5 bases). Germline CDR1 SEHNR, CDR2 FQNEAQ (reference sequence). CDR3 length equals 15 residues. V was pared by 1 base and J by 3 bases, with 13 bases between. In nucleotides, the CDR3 is TGTGCCAGCAGCTTAGGCCCAGGGTTCGACTACGAGCAGTACTTC. Residues: CASSLGPGFDYEQYF.

The chain links TRBV6-5 to TRBJ2-1; no reliable D call. With 6 bases removed from V and 7 bases from J, the gap between germline ends came to 10 bases. CDR3 size: 12 residues. CDR1 MNHEY and CDR2 SVGAGI come from the germline V gene. The CDR3 DNA reads TGTGCCAGCAGCCCTGGGCGTAATGAGCAGTTCTTC. Translating it yields CASSPGRNEQFF.

The chain employs TRBV7-9 and TRBJ1-1; 10 bases fit TRBD1. The CDR3 runs 17 residues. V lost 5 bases and J lost 0; bases outside the gene matches: 9. The germline V gene encodes CDR1 SEHNR and CDR2 FQNEAQ (reference sequence). This CDR3 reads CASSTRDRGSMNTEAFF. The CDR3 region has the DNA TGTGCCAGCAGCACACGGGACAGGGGTTCAATGAACACTGAAGCTTTCTTT. The full variable domain, its missing parts supplied by reference TRBV7-9 and TRBJ1-1, is DTGVSQNPRHKITKRGQNVTFRCDPISEHNRLYWYRQTLGQGPEFLTYFQNEAQLEKSRLLSDRFSAERPKGSFSTLEIQRTEQGDSAMYLCASSTRDRGSMNTEAFFGQGTRLTVV.

This chain links TRBV4-1 with TRBJ2-3, with TRBD2 identical over 7 bases. The length of the CDR3 is 17 residues. V shed 4 bases and J 2 bases; nucleotides not matched to a gene: 12. Germline V gives CDR1 MGHRA, CDR2 YSYEKL. The CDR3 DNA follows: TGCGCCAGCAGCCCCCTCCCAAAGCGGGGACCCACAGATACGCAGTATTTT. Its protein product is CASSPLPKRGPTDTQYF.

V is TRBV2 and J is TRBJ2-3, with 8 bases that match TRBD2. CDR1 is SNHLY, CDR2 FYNNEI, per germline. Trimming removed 3 bases from V and 2 bases from J; junction bases left unmatched: 7. The CDR3 is 16 amino acids. CDR3 nucleotide sequence: TGTGCCAGCAGTGATATCGGGGGGGTAGTCACAGATACGCAGTATTTT. Translating gives CASSDIGGVVTDTQYF.

The chain uses TRBV15 and TRBJ1-1; perhaps TRBD1 as D (6 bases). This CDR3 has 13 residues. CDR1 is LNHNV, CDR2 YYDKDF, per germline (reference sequence). V lost 0 bases to trimming and J lost 7 bases, with 9 bases between them. CDR3 region: CATSRDRQDEAFF. As DNA, the CDR3 is TGTGCCACCAGCAGAGATCGACAGGATGAAGCTTTCTTT. The full variable domain, with the rest looked up from reference TRBV15 and TRBJ1-1, is DAMVIQNPRYQVTQFGKPVTLSCSQTLNHNVMYWYQQKSSQAPKLLFHYYDKDFNNEADTPDNFQSRRPNTSFCFLDIRSPGLGDTAMYLCATSRDRQDEAFFGQGTRLTVV.

V and J are TRBV5-4 and TRBJ2-7, with 10 positions matching TRBD1. CDR3 length: 15 residues. Germline V gives CDR1 SGHNT, CDR2 YYREEE (reference sequence). V was clipped by 4 bases and J by 5 bases; unmatched bases: 9. CDR3 bases: TGTGCCAGCAGCGGACCCCGGACAGGGGGTAACGAGCAGTACTTC. Encoded protein: CASSGPRTGGNEQYF.

The chain combines TRBV5-6 with TRBJ2-7; 7 positions agree with TRBD1. The CDR3 extends over 15 amino acids. Germline-derived CDR1 and CDR2 are SGHDT and YYEEEE. V lost 4 bases to trimming and J lost 0 bases; unmatched junction nucleotides: 7. The CDR3 DNA sequence: TGTGCCAGCAGCCCCGAGGGACAGTCCTCCTACGAGCAGTACTTC. Its protein product is CASSPEGQSSYEQYF.

V gene TRBV6-1 combines with J gene TRBJ1-1; 7 bases are a match to TRBD1. Germline CDR1 MNHNS, CDR2 SASEGT. V shed 6 bases and J 7 bases; nucleotides not matched to a gene: 5. This CDR3 contains 12 residues. This CDR3 reads CASRRQGYEAFF. The CDR3 DNA is TGTGCCAGCAGACGACAGGGTTATGAAGCTTTCTTT.

This rearrangement joins TRBV11-1 to TRBJ1-6; TRBD1 aligns across 11 bases. The CDR3 is made up of 15 amino acids. Germline-derived CDR1 and CDR2 are SGHAT and FQDESV (reference sequence). The V segment lost 1 base and the J segment 9 bases; nucleotides outside the gene matches: 2. CDR3 in amino acids: CASSLEGTGGSPLHF. CDR3 bases: TGTGCCAGCAGCTTAGAGGGGACAGGGGGTTCACCCCTCCACTTT.

The J gene is TRBJ2-7, the V gene TRBV28; TRBD2 agrees at 8 bases. Per the germline V gene, CDR1 is MDHEN and CDR2 is SYDVKM. Losses at the gene ends were 5 bases for V and 2 bases for J; bases not matched to a gene: 11. CDR3 length: 16 residues. The CDR3 DNA follows: TGTGCCAGCAGTGAACCCTCAGCGGGGGACACCTACGAGCAGTACTTC. Translated, it gives CASSEPSAGDTYEQYF.

The chain has TRBV6-5 and TRBJ1-5; weak D call: TRBD1 (6 bases). The V gene lost 2 bases and the J gene lost 7 bases, with 15 bases spanning the gap. This CDR3 is built from 15 residues. Per germline, CDR1 MNHEY and CDR2 SVGAGI. CDR3 amino acids: CASSYQTGYGQPQHF. DNA of the CDR3: TGTGCCAGCAGTTACCAAACAGGGTATGGACAGCCCCAGCATTTT.

This chain links TRBV2 with TRBJ1-1; the match to TRBD1 covers 9 bases. V trimming: 6 bases; J trimming: 7 bases; junction bases outside the gene matches: 3. The CDR3 runs 12 residues. The germline V gene encodes CDR1 SNHLY and CDR2 FYNNEI. The CDR3 region has the DNA TGTGCCAGCAGCACAGGGGGCGTTGAAGCTTTCTTT. This translates into CASSTGGVEAFF.

V usage is TRBV14 and J usage is TRBJ2-7, with 7 nucleotides matching TRBD1. V dropped 4 bases and J dropped 3; count of bases not matched to a gene: 24. Germline V gene data show CDR1 as SGHDN and CDR2 as FVKESK. The CDR3 has 20 residues. CDR3 sequence: CASSPFLTGFLTYIHYEQYF. In DNA, the CDR3 is TGTGCCAGCAGCCCTTTTCTGACAGGGTTTCTTACCTACATCCACTACGAGCAGTACTTC. The full variable domain, completed using reference TRBV14 and TRBJ2-7, is EAGVTQFPSHSVIEKGQTVTLRCDPISGHDNLYWYRRVMGKEIKFLLHFVKESKQDESGMPNNRFLAERTGGTYSTLKVQPAELEDSGVYFCASSPFLTGFLTYIHYEQYFGPGTRLTVT.

V usage is TRBV5-4 and J usage is TRBJ1-4, with 7 bases identical to TRBD1. This CDR3 spans 14 amino acids. Trimming removed 5 bases from V and 7 bases from J; junction bases left unmatched: 8. The germline gives CDR1 SGHNT, CDR2 YYREEE (reference sequence). Written as DNA, the CDR3 is TGTGCCAGCAGTTTACAGGGGAGCGTTGAAAAACTGTTTTTT. Protein product: CASSLQGSVEKLFF.

About this clone itself: This sample also contains other DNA sequences that code for the same CDR3. The J gene is TRBJ1-2, the V gene TRBV5-6; tentative D call: TRBD1 (6 bases). CDR3 length equals 14 residues. Germline assignment: CDR1 SGHDT and CDR2 YYEEEE. V was cut by 4 bases and J by 4 bases, with 14 bases left in between. The CDR3 coding sequence is TGTGCCAGCAGCCCGGACAGAGCCCCCTATGGCTACACCTTC. Translating gives CASSPDRAPYGYTF.

The rearrangement joins TRBV29-1 to TRBJ2-1; the match to TRBD2 covers 10 bases. This CDR3 has 13 residues. CDR1 is SQVTM and CDR2 is ANQGSEA in the germline V gene. J lost 7 bases, V lost 7 bases, and 7 bases had no gene match. The CDR3 nucleotides are TGCAGCGCCACAGCGGGGGGGCGTAATGAGCAGTTCTTC. It codes for CSATAGGRNEQFF.

The rearrangement joins TRBV28 to TRBJ2-7; 7 bases map to TRBD1. The V gene's germline CDR1 is MDHEN and CDR2 SYDVKM. V shed 7 bases, J shed 4 bases, and the junction held 13 bases outside the gene matches. This CDR3 spans 15 amino acids. This CDR3 reads CASTIDRARLYEQYF. The DNA of the CDR3 is TGTGCCAGCACCATCGACAGGGCCCGGTTATACGAGCAGTACTTC.

V usage is TRBV18 and J usage is TRBJ1-1; 11 bases agree with TRBD1. With 3 bases clipped from V and 0 bases from J, the junction kept 3 bases outside the gene matches. CDR1 and CDR2 (germline): KGHSH, LQKENI. The CDR3 length is 16 residues. The CDR3 sequence is CASSPRDRGLNTEAFF. Here the CDR3 DNA reads TGTGCCAGCTCACCGAGGGACAGGGGGTTGAACACTGAAGCTTTCTTT.

The chain combines TRBV6-1 with TRBJ1-5; no firm D call. The CDR3 has 13 amino acids. The germline gives CDR1 MNHNS, CDR2 SASEGT. The V end lost 5 bases, the J end lost 9 bases, and 14 bases lay between the germline ends. This CDR3 reads CASSRTEEGPQHF. Written as DNA, the CDR3 is TGTGCCAGCAGTCGAACCGAGGAGGGGCCCCAGCATTTT.

This clone came up once. The chain recombines TRBV7-3 with TRBJ1-2; D perhaps matches TRBD1 (5 bases). Germline CDR1 reads SGHTA; CDR2 reads FQGTGA. V was clipped by 3 bases and J by 4 bases, with 21 bases between them. The CDR3 extends over 17 amino acids. Written as DNA, the CDR3 is TGTGCCAGCAGCTTGGGGACTCCCTCCCCTAACTTCTATGGCTACACCTTC. Amino acids: CASSLGTPSPNFYGYTF.